This T cell receptor (beta chain) derives from a study of blood T cell repertoires in COVID-19. Study in general: Whether acute or convalescent, the COVID-19 samples came from the United States, Italy and Spain. In each case, the material was cDNA or gDNA derived from T cells, B-cell-depleted T cells, or PBMCs.

Germline V gene data show CDR1 as MNHNY and CDR2 as SVGAGI (reference sequence). CDR3 size: 15 residues. Trimming shortened V by 8 bases and J by 11 bases, and 27 bases separated the two germline ends. Adults between roughly 18 and 89 years of age took part from 20 to 25 US areas. This clone was seen just once. The table came from immunoSEQ multiplex PCR; TCRdb's copy has only in-frame clones and leaves some out. The top ten hold approximately 8% of the sample, which has approximately 490,000 clones, 75% to 90% seen once. The receptor comes from a woman aged 55-70 years who had recovered from COVID-19. Sample: PBMCs or T cells enriched from blood (not recorded which). The chain carries TRBV6-6 and TRBJ1-1; tentatively, D is TRBD1 (5 bases). DNA of the CDR3: TGTGCCAGCGGATACTACCGGGACGGGGGATCTTGGGCTTTCTTT. Its protein product is CASGYYRDGGSWAFF.